This T cell receptor (beta chain) was captured by sequencing in a study of blood T cell repertoires in COVID-19. As for the study in general: The United States, Italy and Spain were the sources of the acute and convalescent COVID-19 samples. The cDNA or gDNA used as material had been derived from T cells, B-cell-depleted T cells, or PBMCs.

Profiling relied on immunoSEQ multiplex PCR, and the TCRdb table lists in-frame clones only, not all of them. This sample yields 200,000 to 250,000 clones, of which 85% to 90% are seen a single time; approximately 15% belongs to the top ten. The CDR3 covers 15 residues. The ends were cut back, 0 bases at V and 2 bases at J, with 10 bases in the middle. The germline gives CDR1 SGDLS, CDR2 YYNGEE. Individuals drawn from 24 US areas were roughly 18 to 95 years old. Exposed study participants had met a COVID-19 case within 2 weeks before entry. Specimen: PBMCs or T cells enriched from blood (not recorded which). The sequence was collected from a young man who had been exposed to COVID-19. The J gene is TRBJ2-3, the V gene TRBV9, with D possibly matching TRBD2 (5 bases). CDR3 DNA: TGTGCCAGCAGCGTAGGGGAGCAGGTCACAGATACGCAGTATTTT. Protein product: CASSVGEQVTDTQYF.